Below are 20 T cell receptor beta chains sequenced from a single sample in a study of patients and donors after allogeneic stem cell transplantation. One entry per CDR3 protein, called by TCRdb with MiXCR from the RT-PCR reads. Here the sample spans about 960,000 distinct CDR3 sequences, roughly 17% being singletons. Sequencing input: blood, either unsorted or a sorted T cell fraction (not recorded which). Source of these receptors: a human donor who was either an allogeneic HSCT recipient or a stem cell or donor lymphocyte infusion donor (not recorded which). It is not recorded whose cells these are; they may come from a transplant donor.

This chain joins TRBV9 and TRBJ2-2, with 12 bases that match TRBD2. Unmatched junction bases numbered 7, after V lost 3 bases and J lost 4 bases. Germline V gives CDR1 SGDLS, CDR2 YYNGEE. This CDR3 contains 17 residues. Here the CDR3 DNA reads TGTGCCAGCAGCGCCCGACTAGCGGGAGCTCGCACCGGGGAGCTGTTTTTT. Translation gives CASSARLAGARTGELFF.

The chain is built from TRBV4-2 and TRBJ1-4, with TRBD1 identical over 7 bases. With V trimmed by 3 bases and J by 8 bases, 12 bases remained unmatched. The V gene's germline CDR1 is LGHNA and CDR2 YNFKEQ. The CDR3 length is 16 residues. CDR3 DNA: TGTGCCAGCAGCCACGTCCGACAGGGCCTTTGGGAAAAACTGTTTTTT. As protein: CASSHVRQGLWEKLFF.

In nucleotides, the CDR3 is TGTGCCAGCAGCGTAAAGGAGTCCGGGATCGGCGGGGAGCTGTTTTTT. Translated: CASSVKESGIGGELFF. The genes are TRBV9 and TRBJ2-2; tentatively, D is TRBD2 (5 bases). Looked up from germline, CDR1 is SGDLS and CDR2 is YYNGEE. V lost 1 base and J lost 7, with 17 bases in between. The CDR3 loop spans 16 amino acids.

This clonotype has only a few counts. The rearrangement joins TRBV19 to TRBJ2-3; D remains ambiguous. This CDR3 is 15 amino acids long. The V and J ends lost 9 bases and 6 bases respectively, with 22 bases between them. Germline loops: CDR1 LNHDA, CDR2 SQIVND (reference sequence). The CDR3 nucleotides are TGTGCCAGCGCCGGCCAGCGCGATCCGATGGATACGCAGTATTTT. Residues: CASAGQRDPMDTQYF. The full variable domain, completed using reference TRBV19 and TRBJ2-3, is DGGITQSPKYLFRKEGQNVTLSCEQNLNHDAMYWYRQDPGQGLRLIYYSQIVNDFQKGDIAEGYSVSREKKESFPLTVTSAQKNPTAFYLCASAGQRDPMDTQYFGPGTRLTVL.

The V gene is TRBV6-1, the J gene TRBJ2-7; D uncertain. The CDR3 spans 15 residues. Germline-derived CDR1 and CDR2 are MNHNS and SASEGT. V was pared by 6 bases and J by 0 bases, with 15 bases between. The CDR3 coding sequence is TGTGCCAGCAGGTCCGAAGGCCTCCCCTCCTACGAGCAGTACTTC. Protein: CASRSEGLPSYEQYF.

The gene calls are TRBV20-1 and TRBJ2-1; D remains ambiguous. CDR3 length equals 11 residues. Germline-derived CDR1 and CDR2 are DFQATT and SNEGSKA (reference sequence). The V and J ends lost 8 bases and 0 bases respectively, with 5 bases between them. This CDR3 reads CSWGSYNEQFF. The CDR3 DNA reads as TGCAGTTGGGGCTCCTACAATGAGCAGTTCTTC.

The chain is built from TRBV4-1 and TRBJ1-5; D is uncertain. This CDR3 is built from 16 residues. Trimming shortened V by 0 bases and J by 2 bases, and 11 bases separated the two germline ends. In germline, CDR1 is MGHRA, CDR2 YSYEKL. The CDR3 bases are TGCGCCAGCAGCCAAGAATCAGCGAGCGGCAATCAGCCCCAGCATTTT. This translates into CASSQESASGNQPQHF.

This clonotype was seen a few times. The V gene is TRBV14, the J gene TRBJ2-5, with a weak D call TRBD2 (6 bases). Germline-derived CDR1 and CDR2 are SGHDN and FVKESK. CDR3 size: 16 residues. Deletions cut 4 bases from V and 5 bases from J, with 20 bases between. CDR3 sequence (DNA): TGTGCCAGCAGCCCCATCTCGGGGGAAGGGTGGGAGACCCAGTACTTC. It encodes CASSPISGEGWETQYF.

The chain couples TRBV20-1 to TRBJ1-1; D is possibly TRBD1 (5 bases). Looked up from germline, CDR1 is DFQATT and CDR2 is SNEGSKA (reference sequence). Trimming shortened V by 0 bases and J by 0 bases, and 11 bases separated the two germline ends. CDR3 length equals 15 residues. CDR3 sequence (DNA): TGCAGTGCTAGAGACGCGGGACTTATGAACACTGAAGCTTTCTTT. Protein sequence: CSARDAGLMNTEAFF.

V usage is TRBV2 and J usage is TRBJ2-1; the D is unclear. CDR1 and CDR2 from the germline V gene are SNHLY and FYNNEI. The CDR3 sequence is 13 residues long. V lost 6 bases and J 5 bases, leaving 11 bases between the germline ends. CDR3 DNA: TGTGCCAGCAGCGTGGGCCCAGACAATGAGCAGTTCTTC. Encoded protein: CASSVGPDNEQFF.

This clonotype was detected only a few times. The chain uses TRBV7-9 and TRBJ2-7; D is unresolved. The CDR3 has 13 amino acids. Trimming removed 2 bases at V and 3 bases at J, with 8 bases between. Germline CDR1 and CDR2: SEHNR and FQNEAQ (reference sequence). CDR3 bases: TGTGCCAGCAGCTTAACAGATAACTACGAGCAGTACTTC. It codes for CASSLTDNYEQYF.

The CDR3 region has the DNA TGTGCCAGCAGTTTGGACAGGCGTGAAGCTTTCTTT. Translation: CASSLDRREAFF. The chain couples TRBV6-5 to TRBJ1-1, with 7 bases matching TRBD1. There are 12 residues in the CDR3. After removal of 4 bases from V and 7 bases from J, the junction contained 3 bases not matched to a gene. CDR1 is MNHEY, CDR2 SVGAGI, per germline.

In this sample, this clonotype turned up a few times. The J gene is TRBJ1-1, the V gene TRBV29-1, with a possible D match to TRBD1 (6 bases). The germline V gene encodes CDR1 SQVTM and CDR2 ANQGSEA. The CDR3 loop spans 16 amino acids. V lost 6 bases, J lost 0 bases, and 20 bases lay in between. The DNA of the CDR3 is TGCAGCGTCCCCACCTCCGGGGGCACGGTGAACACTGAAGCTTTCTTT. Amino acid sequence: CSVPTSGGTVNTEAFF.

This clonotype came up a few times. The rearrangement links TRBV14 to TRBJ2-7; D gene ambiguous. The ends were cut back, 0 bases at V and 5 bases at J, with 2 bases in the middle. The CDR3 totals 11 residues. The germline CDR1 and CDR2 sequences are SGHDN and FVKESK. CDR3 region: CASSQENEQYF. The CDR3 nucleotides are TGTGCCAGCAGCCAAGAAAACGAGCAGTACTTC.

This clonotype appeared a few times. The chain recombines TRBV20-1 with TRBJ1-1; no reliable D call. This CDR3 is 13 amino acids long. Germline V CDR1 and CDR2: DFQATT, SNEGSKA (reference sequence). The CDR3 DNA is TGCGCCTTCTCAACTCCCTTGAACACTGAAGCTTTCTTT. This gives the protein CAFSTPLNTEAFF.

The J gene is TRBJ2-1, the V gene TRBV20-1, with D unresolved. The germline V and J ends were trimmed by 0 bases and 15 bases, with 18 bases remaining between them. CDR3 length: 13 residues. Germline V gives CDR1 DFQATT, CDR2 SNEGSKA (reference sequence). CDR3 DNA: TGCAGTGCTAGAGAACCAACTCAGCGCCCGCTGTTCTTC. Its protein product is CSAREPTQRPLFF.

This chain uses TRBV29-1 with TRBJ2-1; no clear D gene. This CDR3 has 13 amino acids. Germline assignment: CDR1 SQVTM and CDR2 ANQGSEA. V gave up 6 bases and J gave up 0 bases, with 9 bases separating them. The CDR3 here is CSVARPSYNEQFF. CDR3 nucleotides: TGCAGCGTGGCCCGGCCCTCCTACAATGAGCAGTTCTTC.

This clonotype was found a few times. For the CDR3, the DNA is TGCAGTTGGACGGATAGCACAGATACGCAGTATTTT. Its translation: CSWTDSTDTQYF. This chain connects TRBV29-1 to TRBJ2-3; D call uncertain. The CDR3 has 12 residues. From germline, CDR1 is SQVTM and CDR2 ANQGSEA.

CDR3: CASSHPRDRGREAFF. The CDR3 DNA reads TGTGCCAGCAGCCACCCCCGGGACAGGGGAAGGGAAGCTTTCTTT. The V call is TRBV5-5, the J call TRBJ1-1, with 10 positions matching TRBD1. Germline V lookup: CDR1 SGHKS, CDR2 YYEKEE (reference sequence). The CDR3 runs to 15 residues. V shed 4 bases and J 8 bases; nucleotides not matched to a gene: 11.

The genes are TRBV7-9 and TRBJ1-4; D ambiguous. V lost 3 bases and J 8 bases, leaving 16 bases between the germline ends. The CDR3 sequence is 15 residues long. The V gene's germline CDR1 is SEHNR and CDR2 FQNEAQ (reference sequence). This chain's CDR3 is CASSFSDREWEKLFF. The CDR3 DNA follows: TGTGCCAGCAGCTTCTCGGACCGGGAGTGGGAAAAACTGTTTTTT.